This entry describes one TCR beta chain. This sample is drawn from a study of blood T cell repertoires in COVID-19. Study-wide context: The study drew acute and convalescent COVID-19 samples from the United States, Italy and Spain. The analysed material was cDNA or gDNA that came from T cells, B-cell-depleted T cells, or PBMCs.

There are 14 residues in the CDR3. CDR1 and CDR2 (germline): MNHEY, SVGAGI. Trimming removed 0 bases from V and 7 bases from J, with 10 bases in between. Authors' methods: Quantification of nucleated cells was approximated via reference gene primer amplification. Using immunoSEQ multiplex PCR, the repertoire was profiled, and TCRdb retains in-frame clones only, with some absent. The D gene and trimming were derived from the DNA, and the V and J assignments and clone size from that table. The sample has 71,000 or so clones, about nine tenths seen once. The rearrangement links TRBV6-5 to TRBJ2-1; a possible D gene is TRBD2 (5 bases). The specimen sequenced was peripheral blood. The TCR was taken from a man aged 45-60 years with active COVID-19. The CDR3 DNA follows: TGTGCCAGCAGTTACTCCCCGGGGTGGAATGAGCAGTTCTTC. This translates into CASSYSPGWNEQFF.